The 7 T cell receptor beta chains listed next were all sequenced from one sample in a study of T cells in Graves' hyperthyroidism and ophthalmopathy (dated by TCRdb to about 2019). The library was made by multiplex PCR. The instrument given in TCRdb is Illumina HiSeq 2000. TCR beta CDR3 regions were amplified from RNA transcripts. For the first round of RT-PCR on the TCR CDR3, the HTBI primer set was used together with the Qiagen OneStep RT-PCR kit. In TCRdb, the public reads were trimmed at Q25 with fastp and aligned with MiXCR, with productive beta chains retained. Under each unique CDR3 protein, matching rows form one entry showing the most common genes and DNA. The sample has fewer than 110,000 distinct CDR3 sequences on record, 15% to 20% of them singletons. In total, the top ten clones hold around 44% of the sample. Specimen: blood. All receptors derive from a woman between 45 and 60 years old with Graves' hyperthyroidism.

This clonotype was counted only a few times. This chain connects TRBV6-1 to TRBJ2-1; D is uncertain. The V gene's germline CDR1 is MNHNS and CDR2 SASEGT. Trimming stripped 6 bases from V and 0 bases from J, with 9 bases between. This CDR3 is 14 amino acids long. CDR3 coding DNA: TGTGCCAGCAGCTTCGATGGCTCCTACAATGAGCAGTTCTTC. It codes for CASSFDGSYNEQFF.

This clonotype has ten or more counts. The rearrangement joins TRBV3-1 to TRBJ2-2; weak D call: TRBD1 (5 bases). Deletions cut 0 bases from V and 1 base from J, with 9 bases between. The CDR3 extends over 16 amino acids. Per the germline V gene, CDR1 is LGHDT and CDR2 is YNNKEL (reference sequence). Written as DNA, the CDR3 is TGTGCCAGCAGCCAAGACCGACAGTTGAACACCGGGGAGCTGTTTTTT. Translated, it gives CASSQDRQLNTGELFF.

This clonotype was seen at least ten times. In nucleotides, the CDR3 is TGTGCCAGTAGAAGGGCGAACACTGAAGCTTTCTTT. Translating gives CASRRANTEAFF. V usage is TRBV19 and J usage is TRBJ1-1; D is unclear. Germline V gene sequence: CDR1 LNHDA, CDR2 SQIVND (reference sequence). The CDR3 has 12 residues. Trimming left V 6 bases short and J 1 base short, with 6 bases between. Filled out from reference TRBV19 and TRBJ1-1, the complete variable domain reads DGGITQSPKYLFRKEGQNVTLSCEQNLNHDAMYWYRQDPGQGLRLIYYSQIVNDFQKGDIAEGYSVSREKKESFPLTVTSAQKNPTAFYLCASRRANTEAFFGQGTRLTVV.

This clonotype came up many times. The V and J genes are TRBV28 and TRBJ1-4, with D tentatively TRBD1 (6 bases). V was cut by 3 bases and J by 10 bases, with 21 bases left in between. In germline, CDR1 is MDHEN, CDR2 SYDVKM. The CDR3 covers 16 residues. CDR3 sequence: CASSLGKEGVKGKLFF. Written as DNA, the CDR3 is TGTGCCAGCAGTTTGGGAAAGGAGGGGGTTAAGGGAAAACTGTTTTTT.

The table lists this clonotype with many counts. A junction end diverges from the germline sequence, so it may reflect a read error. This chain uses TRBV2 with TRBJ1-6; D is perhaps TRBD1 (5 bases). Germline CDR1 and CDR2: SNHLY and FYNNEI. This CDR3 is 15 amino acids long. The CDR3 sequence is CASSEDSSYNSPLHF. DNA for the CDR3: TGTGCCAGCAGCGAAGACAGCTCCTATAATTCACCCCTCCACTTT. Based on the CDR3 plus reference TRBV2 and TRBJ1-6, the full variable domain is EPEVTQTPSHQVTQMGQEVILRCVPISNHLYFYWYRQILGQKVEFLVSFYNNEISEKSEIFDDQFSVERPDGSNFTLKIRSTKLEDSAMYFCASSEDSSYNSPLHFGNGTRLTVT.

V and J are TRBV5-1 and TRBJ2-3; D uncertain. CDR3 length: 12 amino acids. The germline V gene encodes CDR1 SGHRS and CDR2 YFSETQ. V shed 3 bases and J shed 4 bases, with 6 bases lying between them. The CDR3 coding sequence is TGCGCCAGCAGCTCCTACGCAGATACGCAGTATTTT. Translating gives CASSSYADTQYF.

This clonotype was counted ten times or more. V and J are TRBV3-1 and TRBJ1-5, with D hard to call. The germline V gene has CDR1 LGHDT and CDR2 YNNKEL (reference sequence). The V gene lost 1 base and the J gene lost 3 bases, with 4 bases spanning the gap. This CDR3 comprises 13 residues. CDR3 sequence: CASSQGYNQPQHF. CDR3 nucleotide sequence: TGTGCCAGCAGCCAAGGTTACAATCAGCCCCAGCATTTT.